These 17 T cell receptor delta chains originate from one sample sequenced in a study of gamma-delta T cells after stem cell transplantation. With CATT, TCRdb re-called clones from the RT-PCR reads. The sample comprises about 3,200 delta-chain clones, more than 4.5% of which are singletons, and approximately 35% rests with the top ten. The specimen sequenced was gamma-delta T cells. These receptors all stem from a human donor. It is not recorded whose cells these are; they may come from a transplant donor.

As regards this clone: The protein in TCRdb stems from a much larger clone and differs at residue 12 from this DNA's translation, likely a read error; here the protein is translated from the DNA. V and J are TRDV2 and TRDJ1; 13 nucleotides align to TRDD3. The ends lost 3 bases at V and 0 bases at J; junction bases unmatched: 9. Looked up from germline, CDR1 is GEAIGNYY and CDR2 is EKD. The CDR3 runs 18 residues. CDR3 nucleotide sequence: TGTGCCTGTGACGCCGTACTGGGGGATACGCGGAACACCGATAAACTCATCTTT. It codes for CACDAVLGDTRNTDKLIF.

Remarks on this clone: This DNA's translation differs at residue 4 from TCRdb's protein, which comes from a much larger clone; a read error is likely, and the protein shown is translated from the DNA. The chain employs TRDV2 and TRDJ1; D is possibly TRDD3 (6 bases). CDR1 is GEAIGNYY, CDR2 EKD, per germline. The CDR3 runs to 17 residues. This chain's CDR3 is CACGTVGGKTDTDKLIF. Written as DNA, the CDR3 is TGTGCCTGTGGCACCGTTGGGGGGAAAACGGATACCGATAAACTCATCTTT.

On this clone itself: This DNA translates differently at residue 11 from the TCRdb protein, which is that of a much larger clone; a read error is likely, and the protein shown is the DNA's own translation. The chain combines TRDV2 with TRDJ1; no definite D call. Per germline, CDR1 GEAIGNYY and CDR2 EKD. V was clipped by 3 bases and J by 7 bases, with 23 bases between them. This CDR3 is built from 16 residues. The CDR3 nucleotides read TGTGCCTGTGACCCCGTAGGGGTCCCTGGAAACTCTAAACTCATCTTT. Its protein product is CACDPVGVPGNSKLIF.

This clone was observed a handful of times. A far larger clone is one base from this, pointing to a likely read error. At the DNA level, this CDR3 is encoded by other sequences in the same sample as well. The chain uses TRDV2 and TRDJ3, with 11 bases identical to TRDD3. The CDR3 has 22 residues. After removal of 1 base from V and 0 bases from J, the junction contained 13 bases not matched to a gene. Per germline, CDR1 GEAIGNYY and CDR2 EKD. DNA for the CDR3: TGTGCCTGTGACACAGTGGGGGATACGCCAGGGCTCTTCTCCTGGGACACCCGACAGATGTTTTTC. This codes for CACDTVGDTPGLFSWDTRQMFF.

Concerning this clone: This DNA translates differently at residue 8 from the TCRdb protein, which is that of a much larger clone; a read error is likely, and the protein shown is the DNA's own translation. The chain has TRDV2 and TRDJ1; 8 nucleotides match TRDD3. J was trimmed by 1 base and V by 7 bases; bases with no gene match: 10. Germline CDR1 reads GEAIGNYY; CDR2 reads EKD. The CDR3 loop spans 15 amino acids. CDR3 sequence reads: CACFVLGAATDKLIF. CDR3 in DNA: TGTGCCTGCTTCGTACTGGGGGCCGCCACCGATAAACTCATCTTT.

This clone was observed a handful of times. A much larger clone sits a single nucleotide away, making a read error possible. This same CDR3 is encoded by further DNA sequences in the sample. This chain joins TRDV2 and TRDJ1; 11 nucleotides align to TRDD3. The CDR3 length is 19 residues. V trimming: 0 bases; J trimming: 4 bases; junction bases outside the gene matches: 15. Germline CDR1 GEAIGNYY, CDR2 EKD. CDR3 loop: CACDTVLLGDTQNHDKLIF. The CDR3, as DNA: TGTGCCTGTGACACCGTACTCCTGGGGGATACTCAAAACCACGATAAACTCATCTTT.

This clone was detected only a few times. The V and J genes are TRDV2 and TRDJ1, with 9 bases aligning to TRDD3. Germline V CDR1 and CDR2: GEAIGNYY, EKD. The CDR3 contains 23 residues. The J segment lost 0 bases and the V segment lost 0 bases, leaving 25 bases of the junction unmatched. Written as DNA, the CDR3 is TGTGCCTGTGACACCGTGGGGGATAGGGGGGGGATACAGGGCGAAAGGTACACCGATAAACTCATCTTT. It specifies CACDTVGDRGGIQGERYTDKLIF.

A few counts support this clone. The translation of this DNA and the TCRdb protein of a much larger clone differ at residue 7, probably owing to a read error; the protein shown here is translated from the DNA. The gene calls are TRDV2 and TRDJ1; possible D gene TRDD2, 6 bases. Trimming removed 0 bases at V and 5 bases at J, with 21 bases between. From germline, CDR1 is GEAIGNYY and CDR2 EKD. This CDR3 is built from 17 residues. The CDR3 is CACDTLPSLTSGDKLIF. The CDR3 DNA sequence: TGTGCCTGTGACACCCTCCCTTCCCTCACTTCGGGGGATAAACTCATCTTT.

This clone was seen a few times. The TCRdb protein comes from a much larger clone and disagrees with this DNA's translation at residue 10, likely due to a read error; the protein given here is derived from the DNA. The chain couples TRDV2 to TRDJ1; a possible D gene is TRDD3 (6 bases). Looked up from germline, CDR1 is GEAIGNYY and CDR2 is EKD. Trimming cost V 0 bases and J 0 bases, with 22 bases left between them. The CDR3 totals 19 residues. The CDR3: CACDTLFTGRYLYTDKLIF. The CDR3 DNA is TGTGCCTGTGACACCCTATTTACTGGGAGATACTTGTACACCGATAAACTCATCTTT.

In regard to this clone: A read error is the likely source, as a far larger clone sits one nucleotide away. Distinct nucleotide sequences in the sample also encode this CDR3. The chain employs TRDV2 and TRDJ1; 9 nucleotides align to TRDD3. From germline, CDR1 is GEAIGNYY and CDR2 EKD. The CDR3 is 17 amino acids. This chain's CDR3 is CACDGLGDLLNTDKLIF. As DNA, the CDR3 is TGTGCCTGTGACGGACTGGGGGACCTTCTTAACACTGATAAACTCATCTTT.

There are a few counts of this clone. It is likely a read error: a sequence one base away is far more abundant. Other DNA sequences in this sample translate to the same CDR3. This chain links TRDV2 with TRDJ3, with TRDD3 matching 8 bases. Germline lookup yields CDR1 GEAIGNYY and CDR2 EKD. The CDR3 contains 22 residues. V trimming: 4 bases; J trimming: 1 base; junction bases outside the gene matches: 20. DNA of the CDR3: TGTGCCTGTGATACGGTTGAATATACTGGGGGTGCCGCGTCCTGGGACACCCGACAGATGTTTTTC. Its translation is CACDTVEYTGGAASWDTRQMFF.

Comments on this clone: TCRdb pairs this DNA with a much larger clone's protein that differs at residue 4, likely a read error; the protein shown was translated from the DNA. The chain employs TRDV2 and TRDJ1; 12 bases map to TRDD3. Germline-derived CDR1 and CDR2 are GEAIGNYY and EKD. This CDR3 contains 18 residues. V trimming: 6 bases; J trimming: 0 bases; junction bases outside the gene matches: 13. For the CDR3, the DNA is TGTGCCTGTAACTTACTGGGGGATACCCGCTTGGACACCGATAAACTCATCTTT. Translated: CACNLLGDTRLDTDKLIF.

The sample holds a few counts of this clone. For this DNA, TCRdb reports the protein of a much larger clone, which diverges at residue 8, most likely from a read error; the protein presented here is translated directly from the DNA. This chain links TRDV2 with TRDJ1; 7 bases line up with TRDD3. The J segment lost 1 base and the V segment lost 3 bases, leaving 16 bases of the junction unmatched. The CDR3 totals 18 residues. Germline CDR1 GEAIGNYY, CDR2 EKD. CDR3 region: CACDPLLCTGDPTDKLIF. The DNA for the CDR3 is TGTGCCTGTGACCCATTATTATGTACTGGGGACCCCACCGATAAACTCATCTTT.

With respect to this clone: This is likely an artifact of a read error, given a far larger clone one base away. Other DNA sequences from this sample encode an identical CDR3 as well. The chain couples TRDV2 to TRDJ2; 8 nucleotides align to TRDD3. The CDR3 covers 19 residues. Germline V gene lookup returns CDR1 GEAIGNYY and CDR2 EKD. The CDR3 reads CACDTVLWGTENRTAQLFF. The DNA for the CDR3 is TGTGCCTGCGACACCGTACTCTGGGGGACCGAAAACAGGACAGCACAACTCTTCTTT.

This clone was picked up a small number of times. This clone may be a read error of a much larger clone one base away. The J gene is TRDJ1, the V gene TRDV2; 12 nucleotides agree with TRDD3. This CDR3 is 18 amino acids long. Germline loops: CDR1 GEAIGNYY, CDR2 EKD. CDR3 protein: CARDTVGLGDTVVDKLIF. CDR3 sequence (DNA): TGTGCCCGTGACACCGTTGGGCTGGGGGATACGGTTGTCGATAAACTCATCTTT.

This clone was picked up a small number of times. A far larger clone is a single base away, which makes a read error likely. V is TRDV2 and J is TRDJ1, with 8 bases aligning to TRDD3. This CDR3 contains 15 residues. Looked up from germline, CDR1 is GEAIGNYY and CDR2 is EKD. After removal of 5 bases from V and 3 bases from J, the junction contained 10 bases not matched to a gene. The DNA of the CDR3 is TGTGCCTGTGGCACACTGGGGGGAGAGCCCGATAAACTCATCTTT. Its translation is CACGTLGGEPDKLIF.

In its sample, this clone is medium-sized. Since a far larger clone is one base different, this is likely a read error. The same CDR3 can be traced to other DNA sequences in this sample. V and J are TRDV2 and TRDJ1; D remains ambiguous. There are 15 residues in the CDR3. Trimming left V 0 bases short and J 8 bases short, with 18 bases between. Germline CDR1 and CDR2: GEAIGNYY and EKD. This chain's CDR3 is CACDTLGTANDKLIF. CDR3 nucleotides: TGTGCCTGTGACACCCTCGGGACGGCCAACGACAAACTCATCTTT.